This T cell receptor beta chain derives from a study of CXCR3-negative and CXCR3-positive naive CD8 T cells. Study results and caveats: Naive subsets had comparable surface CD5; TCR strength was inferred from TRB CDR3 properties. The TRB CDR3s that CXCR3-positive naive cells carried were more hydrophobic than those of CXCR3-negative naive cells. In naive cells, CXCR3-negative and CXCR3-positive subsets had similar TRBV-TRBJ usage; memory cells differed.

CD45RO-CCR7+CD27+CD95- was the phenotype of naive CD8+ T cells. This CDR3 comprises 12 residues. Germline CDR1 LNHNV, CDR2 YYDKDF (reference sequence). UMI labels and 5' RACE were used to prepare the TRB cDNA libraries. TCRdb reanalyzed the 5' RACE reads, giving one entry per CDR3 protein sequence and no DNA. This sample carries 49,000 or so distinct CDR3 sequences, with 0.55% to 0.6% going to the ten biggest clones. A remark on this clonotype: The antigen remains unidentified.

The receptor comes from a human donor in good health. Some clones in this sample may be carry-over from other donors' samples. V gene TRBV15 combines with J gene TRBJ1-2; the TRBD1 assignment by TCRdb is unverifiable without DNA. The sample was naive CXCR3+ CD8+ T cells from blood. Regarding subset: CD45RO-CCR7+CD27+CD95- naive CD8+ T cells expressing CXCR3 (TNR3+). The CDR3 is CATGGTNYGYTF.